The clone carrying this T cell receptor beta chain turned up a few times. The CDR3 contains 12 residues. Between the trimmed V and J ends, which lost 2 bases and 6 bases, there was a span of 9 bases. Germline lookup yields CDR1 SGHRS and CDR2 YFSETQ. Authors' processing steps: It was from reference gene primer amplification that nucleated cell counts were estimated. TCRdb's table, derived via immunoSEQ multiplex PCR, lists solely in-frame clones and lacks some. V and J calls and clone size are those listed in that table; D and trimming were worked out from the DNA. The table has fewer than 150,000 clones, about 80% seen once. This record belongs to a study of blood T cell repertoires in COVID-19. Study-level information: Sites across the United States, Italy and Spain contributed samples from acute and convalescent COVID-19. Sample material is recorded as cDNA or gDNA derived from T cells, B-cell-depleted T cells, or PBMCs.

This clonotype originated in a woman of 80 years or more in a cohort sampled during active or convalescent COVID-19. The chain couples TRBV5-1 to TRBJ2-7; a weak D match, TRBD1 (5 bases). The sample comprised peripheral blood. The CDR3 sequence is CASSLVGAEQYF. The CDR3 coding sequence is TGCGCCAGCAGCTTAGTAGGGGCCGAGCAGTACTTC.